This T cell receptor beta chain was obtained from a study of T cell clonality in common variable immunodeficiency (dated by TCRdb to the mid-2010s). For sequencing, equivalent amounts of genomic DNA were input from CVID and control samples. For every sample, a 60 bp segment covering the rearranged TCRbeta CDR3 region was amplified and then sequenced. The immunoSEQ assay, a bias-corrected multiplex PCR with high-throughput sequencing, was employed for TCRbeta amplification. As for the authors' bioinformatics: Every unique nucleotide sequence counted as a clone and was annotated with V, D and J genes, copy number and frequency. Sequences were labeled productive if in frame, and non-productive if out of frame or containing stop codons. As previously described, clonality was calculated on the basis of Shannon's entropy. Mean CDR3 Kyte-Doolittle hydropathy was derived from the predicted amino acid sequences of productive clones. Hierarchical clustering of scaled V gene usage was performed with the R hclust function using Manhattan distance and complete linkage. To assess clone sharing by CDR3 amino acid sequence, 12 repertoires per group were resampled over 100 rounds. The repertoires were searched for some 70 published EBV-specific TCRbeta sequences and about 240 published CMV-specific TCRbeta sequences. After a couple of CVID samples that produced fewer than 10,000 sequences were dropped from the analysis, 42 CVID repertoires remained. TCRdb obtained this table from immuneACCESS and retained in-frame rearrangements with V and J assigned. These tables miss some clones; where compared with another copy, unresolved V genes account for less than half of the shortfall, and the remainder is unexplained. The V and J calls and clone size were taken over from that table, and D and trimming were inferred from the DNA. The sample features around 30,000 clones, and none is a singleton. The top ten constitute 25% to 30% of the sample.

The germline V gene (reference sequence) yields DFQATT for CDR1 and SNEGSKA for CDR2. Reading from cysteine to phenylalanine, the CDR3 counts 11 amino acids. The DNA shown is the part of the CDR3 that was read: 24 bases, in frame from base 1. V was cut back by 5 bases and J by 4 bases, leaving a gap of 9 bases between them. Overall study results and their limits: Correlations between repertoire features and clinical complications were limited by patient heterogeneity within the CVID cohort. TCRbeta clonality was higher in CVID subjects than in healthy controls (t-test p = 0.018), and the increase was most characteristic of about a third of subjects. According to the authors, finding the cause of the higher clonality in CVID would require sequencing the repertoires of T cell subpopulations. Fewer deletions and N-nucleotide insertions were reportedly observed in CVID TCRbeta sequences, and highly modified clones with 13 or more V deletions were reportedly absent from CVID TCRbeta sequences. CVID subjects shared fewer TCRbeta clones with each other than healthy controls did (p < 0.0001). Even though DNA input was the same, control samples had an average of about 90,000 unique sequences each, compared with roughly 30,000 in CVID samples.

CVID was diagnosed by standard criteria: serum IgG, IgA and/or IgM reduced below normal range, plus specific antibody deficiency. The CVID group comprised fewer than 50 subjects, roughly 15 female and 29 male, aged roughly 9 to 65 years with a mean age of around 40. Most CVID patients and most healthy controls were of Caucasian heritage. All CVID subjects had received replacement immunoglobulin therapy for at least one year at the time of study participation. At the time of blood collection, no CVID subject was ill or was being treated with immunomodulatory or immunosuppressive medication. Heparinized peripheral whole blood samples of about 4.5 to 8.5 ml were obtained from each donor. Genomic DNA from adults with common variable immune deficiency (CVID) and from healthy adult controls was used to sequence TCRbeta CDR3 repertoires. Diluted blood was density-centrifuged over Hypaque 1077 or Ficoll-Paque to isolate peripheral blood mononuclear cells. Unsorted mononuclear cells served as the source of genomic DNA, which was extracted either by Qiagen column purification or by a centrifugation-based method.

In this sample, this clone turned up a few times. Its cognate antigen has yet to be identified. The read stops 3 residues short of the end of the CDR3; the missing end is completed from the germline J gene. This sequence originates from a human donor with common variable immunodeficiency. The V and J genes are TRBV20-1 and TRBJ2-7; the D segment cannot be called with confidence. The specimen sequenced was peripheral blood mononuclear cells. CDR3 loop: CSAPFMYEQYF. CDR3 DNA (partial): TGCAGTGCTCCCTTTATGTACGAG.